This passage covers 8 T cell receptor beta chains from one sample sequenced in a study of T cell responses to AZD1222 COVID-19 vaccine. Sequenced by immunoSEQ multiplex PCR; TCRdb stores in-frame clones only, minus some. The table shows some 130,000 clones, with approximately 93% occurring only once. Sample: peripheral blood, taken on day 0 of AZD1222 vaccination. These receptor sequences come from an adult in good health.

The chain has TRBV29-1 and TRBJ2-1; 8 bases fit TRBD1. J lost 1 base, V lost 0 bases, and 11 bases had no gene match. The CDR3 spans 18 residues. Germline-derived CDR1 and CDR2 are SQVTM and ANQGSEA. The CDR3 DNA reads TGCAGCGTTGAAGACCGCTGGACCAGGGGGCTTTCCTACAATGAGCAGTTCTTC. The encoded protein is CSVEDRWTRGLSYNEQFF.

The rearrangement uses TRBV19 and TRBJ1-6, with D possibly being TRBD1 (5 bases). V was trimmed by 2 bases and J by 10 bases, leaving 12 bases between them. This CDR3 has 14 residues. Looked up from germline, CDR1 is LNHDA and CDR2 is SQIVND (reference sequence). CDR3 sequence (DNA): TGTGCCAGTAGTATATCTGGGGGTGGCTCACCCCTCCACTTT. This sequence encodes CASSISGGGSPLHF.

J is TRBJ1-1 and V is TRBV5-5; D uncertain. This CDR3 is built from 11 residues. Germline assignment: CDR1 SGHKS and CDR2 YYEKEE (reference sequence). V was clipped by 3 bases and J by 10 bases, with 10 bases between them. The CDR3 reads CASSSSVAAFF. The CDR3 DNA is TGTGCCAGCAGCTCCTCAGTGGCAGCTTTCTTT.

The chain links TRBV28 to TRBJ2-7; D gene ambiguous. The CDR3 spans 13 residues. Trimming cost V 5 bases and J 3 bases, with 11 bases left between them. Germline-derived CDR1 and CDR2 are MDHEN and SYDVKM. The CDR3 reads CASSLTGRYEQYF. DNA of the CDR3: TGTGCCAGCAGTCTGACGGGCCGCTACGAGCAGTACTTC.

The chain combines TRBV14 with TRBJ2-1; TRBD1 agrees at 12 bases. The germline V gene encodes CDR1 SGHDN and CDR2 FVKESK. The CDR3 runs to 14 residues. With V trimmed by 4 bases and J by 9 bases, 4 bases remained unmatched. CDR3 nucleotide sequence: TGTGCCAGCAGCCCTGGGACAGGGGGCGGTGAGCAGTTCTTC. Residues: CASSPGTGGGEQFF.

The chain carries TRBV7-2 and TRBJ2-7; D perhaps matches TRBD2 (6 bases). The length of the CDR3 is 17 residues. V dropped 3 bases and J dropped 4 bases, with 22 bases sitting between them. Per the germline V gene, CDR1 is SGHTA and CDR2 is FQGNSA. This chain's CDR3 is CASSFTPRTTLSYEQYF. As DNA, the CDR3 is TGTGCCAGCAGCTTCACTCCCAGGACTACTCTTTCATACGAGCAGTACTTC.

The chain links TRBV4-1 to TRBJ2-7; D is possibly TRBD1 or TRBD2 (5 bases each). The V end was cut by 3 bases, the J end by 8 bases, with 17 bases between. The CDR3 contains 14 residues. Per the germline V gene, CDR1 is MGHRA and CDR2 is YSYEKL. The CDR3 nucleotides read TGCGCCAGCAGCCAGGCCGGGGCGACCGGAAAGCAGTACTTC. Protein: CASSQAGATGKQYF.

The chain recombines TRBV7-6 with TRBJ2-7, with 10 positions matching TRBD1. After removal of 5 bases from V and 6 bases from J, the junction contained 10 bases not matched to a gene. Germline-derived CDR1 and CDR2 are SGHVS and FNYEAQ. The CDR3 is 15 amino acids. DNA of the CDR3: TGTGCCAGCAGCATAGGGGGCGGGACAGGGGCCGAGCAGTACTTC. Its translation is CASSIGGGTGAEQYF. Complete variable domain (other parts from reference TRBV7-6 and TRBJ2-7): GAGVSQSPRYKVTKRGQDVALRCDPISGHVSLYWYRQALGQGPEFLTYFNYEAQQDKSGLPNDRFSAERPEGSISTLTIQRTEQRDSAMYRCASSIGGGTGAEQYFGPGTRLTVT.